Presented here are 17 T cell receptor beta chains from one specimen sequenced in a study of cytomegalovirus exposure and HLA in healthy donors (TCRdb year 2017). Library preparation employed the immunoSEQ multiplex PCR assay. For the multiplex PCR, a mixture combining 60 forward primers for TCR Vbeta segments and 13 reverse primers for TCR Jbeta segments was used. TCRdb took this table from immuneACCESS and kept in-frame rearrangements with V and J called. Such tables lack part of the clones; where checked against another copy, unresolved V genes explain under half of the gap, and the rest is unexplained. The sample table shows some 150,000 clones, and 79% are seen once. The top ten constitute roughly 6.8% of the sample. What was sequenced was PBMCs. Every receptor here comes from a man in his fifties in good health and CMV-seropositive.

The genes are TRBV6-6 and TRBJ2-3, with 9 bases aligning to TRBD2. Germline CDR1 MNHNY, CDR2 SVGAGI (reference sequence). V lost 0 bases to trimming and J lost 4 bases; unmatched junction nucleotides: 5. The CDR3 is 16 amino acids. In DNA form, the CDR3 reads TGTGCCAGCAGTTACTCTAGCGGGAGAGTTCCAGATACGCAGTATTTT. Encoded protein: CASSYSSGRVPDTQYF.

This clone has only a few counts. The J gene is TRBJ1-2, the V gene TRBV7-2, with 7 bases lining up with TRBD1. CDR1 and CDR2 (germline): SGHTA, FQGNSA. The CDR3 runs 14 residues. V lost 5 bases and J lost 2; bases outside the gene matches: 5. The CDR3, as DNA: TGTGCCAGCAGCGAAATCAGGGGGAACTATGGCTACACCTTC. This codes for CASSEIRGNYGYTF.

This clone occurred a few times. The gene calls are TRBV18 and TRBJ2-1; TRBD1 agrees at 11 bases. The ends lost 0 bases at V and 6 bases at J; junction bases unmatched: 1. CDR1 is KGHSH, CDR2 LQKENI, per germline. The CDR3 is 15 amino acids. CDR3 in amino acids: CASSPPGTGGNEQFF. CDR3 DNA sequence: TGTGCCAGCTCACCACCGGGGACAGGGGGCAATGAGCAGTTCTTC.

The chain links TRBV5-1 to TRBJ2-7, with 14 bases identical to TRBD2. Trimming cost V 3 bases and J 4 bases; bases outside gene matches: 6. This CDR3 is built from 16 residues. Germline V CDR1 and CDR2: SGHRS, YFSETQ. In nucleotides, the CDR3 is TGCGCCAGCAGCTCCGGGACTAGCGGGAGTCAGTACGAGCAGTACTTC. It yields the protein CASSSGTSGSQYEQYF.

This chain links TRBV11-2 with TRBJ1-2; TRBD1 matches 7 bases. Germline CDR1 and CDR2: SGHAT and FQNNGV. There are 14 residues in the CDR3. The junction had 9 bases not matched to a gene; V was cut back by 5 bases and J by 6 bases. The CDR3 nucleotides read TGTGCCAGCAGCCCTACAGTAGGGGGCCATGGCTACACCTTC. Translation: CASSPTVGGHGYTF.

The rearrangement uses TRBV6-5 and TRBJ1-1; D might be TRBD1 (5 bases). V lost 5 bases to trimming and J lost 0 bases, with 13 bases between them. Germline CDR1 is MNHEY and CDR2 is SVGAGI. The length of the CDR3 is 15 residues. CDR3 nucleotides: TGTGCCAGCAGTAGGAACAGGCTGATGAACACTGAAGCTTTCTTT. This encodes CASSRNRLMNTEAFF.

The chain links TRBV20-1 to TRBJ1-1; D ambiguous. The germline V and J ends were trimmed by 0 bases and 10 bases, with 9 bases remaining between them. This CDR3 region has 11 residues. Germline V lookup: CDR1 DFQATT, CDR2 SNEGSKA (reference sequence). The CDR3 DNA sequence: TGCAGTGCTAGAGATCCGGACTTAGCTTTCTTT. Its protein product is CSARDPDLAFF.

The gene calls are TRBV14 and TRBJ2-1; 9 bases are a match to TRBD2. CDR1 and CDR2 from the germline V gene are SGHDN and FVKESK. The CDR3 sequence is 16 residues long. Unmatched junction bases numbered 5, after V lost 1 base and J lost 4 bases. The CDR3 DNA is TGTGCCAGCAGCCAAGTTCCTAGCGGGATATACAATGAGCAGTTCTTC. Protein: CASSQVPSGIYNEQFF.

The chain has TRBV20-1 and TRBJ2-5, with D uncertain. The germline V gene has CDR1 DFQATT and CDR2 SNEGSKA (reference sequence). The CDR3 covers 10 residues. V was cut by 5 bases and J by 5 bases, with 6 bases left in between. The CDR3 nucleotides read TGCAGTGCTGACTCGGAGACCCAGTACTTC. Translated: CSADSETQYF.

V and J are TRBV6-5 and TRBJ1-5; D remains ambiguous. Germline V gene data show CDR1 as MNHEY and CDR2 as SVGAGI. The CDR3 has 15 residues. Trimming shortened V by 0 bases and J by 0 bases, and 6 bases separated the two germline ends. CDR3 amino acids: CASSYSSYSNQPQHF. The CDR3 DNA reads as TGTGCCAGCAGTTACTCGAGCTATAGCAATCAGCCCCAGCATTTT.

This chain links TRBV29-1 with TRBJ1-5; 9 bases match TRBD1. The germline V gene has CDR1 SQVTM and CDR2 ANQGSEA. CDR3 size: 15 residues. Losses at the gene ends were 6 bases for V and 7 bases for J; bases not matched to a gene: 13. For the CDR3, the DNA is TGCAGCGTAAGATCGACAGGGGGGTCTGGACAGCCCCAGCATTTT. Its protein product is CSVRSTGGSGQPQHF.

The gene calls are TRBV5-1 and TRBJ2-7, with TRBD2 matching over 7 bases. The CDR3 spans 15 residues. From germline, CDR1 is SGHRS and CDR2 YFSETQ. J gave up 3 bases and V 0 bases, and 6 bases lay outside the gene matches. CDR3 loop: CASSLEASGYYEQYF. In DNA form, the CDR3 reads TGCGCCAGCAGCTTGGAGGCTAGCGGATACTACGAGCAGTACTTC.

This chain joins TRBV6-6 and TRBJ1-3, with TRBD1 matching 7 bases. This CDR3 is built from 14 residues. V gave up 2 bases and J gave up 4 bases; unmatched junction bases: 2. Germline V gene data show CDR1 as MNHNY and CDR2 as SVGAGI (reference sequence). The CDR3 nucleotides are TGTGCCAGCAGTTACAGGGGGCAGGGAAACACCATATATTTT. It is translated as CASSYRGQGNTIYF.

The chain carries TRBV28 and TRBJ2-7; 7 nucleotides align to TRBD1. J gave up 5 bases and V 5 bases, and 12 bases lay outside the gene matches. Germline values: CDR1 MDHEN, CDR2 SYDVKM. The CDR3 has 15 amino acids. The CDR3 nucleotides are TGTGCCAGCAGTCGGGCGACAGGGCTTACCCACGAGCAGTACTTC. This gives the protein CASSRATGLTHEQYF.

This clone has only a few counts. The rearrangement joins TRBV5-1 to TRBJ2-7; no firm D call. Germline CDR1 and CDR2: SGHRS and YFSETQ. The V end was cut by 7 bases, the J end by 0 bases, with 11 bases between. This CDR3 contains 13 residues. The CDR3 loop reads CASSDTYSYEQYF. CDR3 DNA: TGCGCCAGCTCTGACACCTACTCCTACGAGCAGTACTTC.

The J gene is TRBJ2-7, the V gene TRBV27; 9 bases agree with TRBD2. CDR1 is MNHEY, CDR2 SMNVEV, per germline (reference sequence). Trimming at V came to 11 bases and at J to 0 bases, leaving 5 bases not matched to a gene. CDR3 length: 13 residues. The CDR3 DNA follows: TGTGCCTGCGGACTAGCGCCCTCCTACGAGCAGTACTTC. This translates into CACGLAPSYEQYF.

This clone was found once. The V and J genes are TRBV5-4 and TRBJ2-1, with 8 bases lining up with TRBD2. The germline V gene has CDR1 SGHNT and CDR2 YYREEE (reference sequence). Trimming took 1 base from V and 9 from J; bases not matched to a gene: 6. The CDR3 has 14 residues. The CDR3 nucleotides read TGTGCCAGCAGCTTGCCGGGGGGGTTAGGTGAGCAGTTCTTC. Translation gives CASSLPGGLGEQFF.